This T cell receptor beta chain appears in the sequencing data of a study of T cells after posttransplantation cyclophosphamide. On the day of bone marrow donation, the related graft donor provided peripheral blood. This clone was recorded at least ten times. Its antigen is unidentified. CDR1 is SGHRS, CDR2 YFSETQ, per germline. This CDR3 has 16 amino acids. Trimming cost V 0 bases and J 0 bases, with 12 bases left between them. Overall study findings and caveats: Skin or GI-infiltrating T cells shared few TRB sequences with blood.

Data came from immunoSEQ multiplex PCR; TCRdb stores just in-frame clones and leaves some out. The table records some 38,000 clones without singletons, the ten largest covering 2% to 2.5%. This receptor was taken from a man between 50 and 59 years old in good health, CMV-negative, and a related stem cell transplant donor. What was sequenced was PBMCs. V usage is TRBV5-1 and J usage is TRBJ1-1; D is uncertain. CDR3 DNA sequence: TGCGCCAGCAGCTTGGCTGCGGGAGAACTGAACACTGAAGCTTTCTTT. Translation gives CASSLAAGELNTEAFF.